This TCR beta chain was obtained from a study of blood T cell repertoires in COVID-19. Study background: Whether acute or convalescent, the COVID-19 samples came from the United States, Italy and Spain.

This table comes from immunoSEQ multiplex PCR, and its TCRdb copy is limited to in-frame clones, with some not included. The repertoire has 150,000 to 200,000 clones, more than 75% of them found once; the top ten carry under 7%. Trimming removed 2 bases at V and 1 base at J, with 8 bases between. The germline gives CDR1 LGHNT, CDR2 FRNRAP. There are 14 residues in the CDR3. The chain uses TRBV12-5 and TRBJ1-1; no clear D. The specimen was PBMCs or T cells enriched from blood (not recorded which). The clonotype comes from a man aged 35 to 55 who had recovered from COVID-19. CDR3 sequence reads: CASGLIGGNTEAFF. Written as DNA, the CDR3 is TGTGCTAGTGGTTTGATCGGTGGGAACACTGAAGCTTTCTTT. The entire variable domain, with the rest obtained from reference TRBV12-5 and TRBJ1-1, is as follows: DARVTQTPRHKVTEMGQEVTMRCQPILGHNTVFWYRQTMMQGLELLAYFRNRAPLDDSGMPKDRFSAEMPDATLATLKIQPSEPRDSAVYFCASGLIGGNTEAFFGQGTRLTVV.